This is a list of T cell receptor beta chains from one sample in a study of blood T cell repertoires in COVID-19. Measured with immunoSEQ multiplex PCR; TCRdb has only the in-frame clones, and not every one. The sample shows nearly 250,000 clones, approximately 84% of them seen only once. Sequencing was carried out using peripheral blood. All receptors derive from a woman of 80 years or more with acute or convalescent COVID-19. CDR3s include the opening cysteine and the closing phenylalanine or tryptophan. The D gene is left open where the match is weak. Rows may omit the clone size; those that give it use once, few, many or a size class.

CDR3aa,CDR3nt,v_gene,abundance,j_gene,d_gene
CASKRTGNYGYTF,TGTGCCAGCAAACGGACAGGGAATTATGGCTACACCTTC,TRBV28,.,TRBJ1-2,TRBD1
CASSLDAGGQGYGYTF,TGCGCCAGCAGCTTGGATGCAGGGGGCCAGGGCTATGGCTACACCTTC,TRBV5-1,.,TRBJ1-2,TRBD1
CASSLQTGATGELFF,TGTGCCAGCAGCCTGCAGACAGGAGCCACCGGGGAGCTGTTTTTT,TRBV3-1/TRBV3-2,.,TRBJ2-2,.
CASSPGTGGTHTGELFF,TGTGCCAGCAGCCCCGGGACAGGGGGGACGCACACCGGGGAGCTGTTTTTT,TRBV3-1/TRBV3-2,.,TRBJ2-2,TRBD1
CASSPTGFLNNEQFF,TGTGCCAGCAGCCCGACAGGGTTTTTGAACAATGAGCAGTTCTTC,TRBV7-9,.,TRBJ2-1,TRBD1
CASSAGQQDTPLHF,TGTGCCAGCAGCGCCGGACAGCAGGATACACCCCTCCACTTT,TRBV7-8,.,TRBJ1-6,.
CASSYLSNEQFF,TGCGCCAGCAGCTACCTGAGCAATGAGCAGTTCTTC,TRBV5-1,.,TRBJ2-1,.
CASRPGRRYNSPLHF,TGTGCCAGTAGGCCAGGCCGCCGATATAATTCACCCCTCCACTTT,TRBV19,.,TRBJ1-6,.
CASSRQGPGYGYTF,TGTGCCAGTAGTAGACAGGGGCCTGGGTATGGCTACACCTTC,TRBV19,.,TRBJ1-2,TRBD1
CASSPHTGDEKLFF,TGTGCCAGCAGTCCACATACGGGGGATGAAAAACTGTTTTTT,TRBV6-5,.,TRBJ1-4,.
CATGQDWSPLHF,TGTGCCACCGGACAGGACTGGTCACCCCTCCACTTT,TRBV24-1,.,TRBJ1-6,TRBD1
CASSLAVQGSAYGYTF,TGTGCCAGCAGCTTGGCGGTACAGGGTTCGGCCTATGGCTACACCTTC,TRBV5-4,.,TRBJ1-2,.
CATSRDDAGWETQYF,TGTGCCACCAGCAGAGATGACGCAGGGTGGGAGACCCAGTACTTC,TRBV15,.,TRBJ2-5,.
CASSPRLLNEQFF,TGTGCCAGTAGTCCCCGGTTGTTAAATGAGCAGTTCTTC,TRBV19,.,TRBJ2-1,.
CASSWTGTSQPQHF,TGTGCCAGCAGCTGGACAGGGACAAGCCAGCCCCAGCATTTT,TRBV6-2/TRBV6-3,.,TRBJ1-5,TRBD1
CASSQALGGGRGPYEQYF,TGTGCCAGCAGCCAAGCCCTCGGGGGCGGGAGGGGCCCCTACGAGCAGTACTTC,TRBV3-1/TRBV3-2,.,TRBJ2-7,TRBD2
CATSETGQGRNEQFF,TGTGCCACCAGTGAAACGGGACAGGGAAGGAATGAGCAGTTCTTC,TRBV24-1,.,TRBJ2-1,TRBD1
CASSPIGSGTDYGYTF,TGCGCCAGCAGCCCCATAGGCTCGGGTACGGACTATGGCTACACCTTC,TRBV5-1,.,TRBJ1-2,.
CASSSRGSSGNTIYF,TGTGCCAGCAGTTCGAGAGGCAGCTCTGGAAACACCATATATTTT,TRBV27,.,TRBJ1-3,.
CASSLVAAGVSETQYF,TGCGCCAGCAGCTTGGTTGCAGCGGGGGTATCGGAGACCCAGTACTTC,TRBV5-1,.,TRBJ2-5,TRBD2
CASSPRGYEQYF,TGTGCCAGCAGCCCCAGGGGGTACGAGCAGTACTTC,TRBV7-6,.,TRBJ2-7,TRBD1
CSVEPGQGPTDTQYF,TGCAGCGTCGAACCCGGACAGGGTCCGACAGATACGCAGTATTTT,TRBV29-1,few,TRBJ2-3,TRBD1
CASSQDLGQGSGNTIYF,TGTGCCAGCAGCCAAGATTTGGGACAGGGCTCTGGAAACACCATATATTTT,TRBV4-2,.,TRBJ1-3,TRBD1
CASNLDRLGGFHTF,TGTGCCAGCAATTTGGACCGCCTTGGGGGCTTCCACACCTTC,TRBV28,.,TRBJ1-2,.
CASSLGGGSIYEQFF,TGTGCCAGCAGCTTAGGAGGCGGGAGTATCTATGAGCAGTTCTTC,TRBV11-1,.,TRBJ2-1,TRBD2
CSVRQGRGTEAFF,TGCAGCGTTCGACAGGGTAGAGGCACTGAAGCTTTCTTT,TRBV29-1,.,TRBJ1-1,TRBD1
CASSLLTVNTEAFF,TGTGCCAGCAGCTTACTGACAGTCAACACTGAAGCTTTCTTT,TRBV11-2,.,TRBJ1-1,.
CASGLQTNTEAFF,TGTGCTAGTGGTTTACAGACGAACACTGAAGCTTTCTTT,TRBV12-5,.,TRBJ1-1,.
CASSLPGTGNQPQHF,TGTGCCAGCAGTTTACCTGGGACAGGCAATCAGCCCCAGCATTTT,TRBV28,.,TRBJ1-5,TRBD1